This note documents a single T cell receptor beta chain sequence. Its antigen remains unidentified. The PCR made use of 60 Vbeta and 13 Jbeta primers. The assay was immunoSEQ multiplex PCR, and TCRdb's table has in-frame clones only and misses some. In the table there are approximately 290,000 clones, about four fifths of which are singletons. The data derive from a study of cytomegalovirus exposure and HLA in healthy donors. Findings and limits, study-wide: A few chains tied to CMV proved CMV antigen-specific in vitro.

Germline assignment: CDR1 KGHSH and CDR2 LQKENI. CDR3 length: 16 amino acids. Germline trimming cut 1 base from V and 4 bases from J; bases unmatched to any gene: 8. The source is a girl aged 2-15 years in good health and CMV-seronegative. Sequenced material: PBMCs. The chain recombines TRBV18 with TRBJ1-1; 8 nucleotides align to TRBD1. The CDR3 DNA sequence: TGTGCCAGCTCACCACTTACTTCCAGGGGGCCCACTGAAGCTTTCTTT. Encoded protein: CASSPLTSRGPTEAFF.